A single sample gave rise to the 23 T cell receptor beta chains below, sequenced in a study of cytomegalovirus exposure and HLA in healthy donors. Repertoires were generated with immunoSEQ multiplex PCR, while TCRdb's copy carries only in-frame clones and drops some. The sample lists roughly 250,000 clones; approximately 83% were seen once. Sequenced: PBMCs. These receptors all stem from a woman in her 30s in good health and CMV-seropositive.

V gene TRBV14 combines with J gene TRBJ2-1, with a possible D match to TRBD2 (6 bases). Germline V gene sequence: CDR1 SGHDN, CDR2 FVKESK. Trimming pared 0 bases from V and 0 bases from J, leaving 15 bases between. This CDR3 comprises 18 residues. CDR3 sequence: CASSQDFFAGGSYNEQFF. CDR3 in DNA: TGTGCCAGCAGCCAAGATTTTTTCGCCGGGGGCTCCTACAATGAGCAGTTCTTC.

The chain recombines TRBV5-4 with TRBJ2-2; 8 bases line up with TRBD2. Germline lookup yields CDR1 SGHNT and CDR2 YYREEE (reference sequence). The CDR3 covers 15 residues. Trimming took 6 bases from V and 4 from J; bases not matched to a gene: 8. In DNA form, the CDR3 reads TGTGCCAGCACGGGGCGGGGGGCCACCACCGGGGAGCTGTTTTTT. Translation: CASTGRGATTGELFF.

The rearrangement uses TRBV5-1 and TRBJ1-3, with 7 bases that match TRBD1. The germline CDR1 and CDR2 sequences are SGHRS and YFSETQ. This CDR3 is 14 amino acids long. Trimming cost V 0 bases and J 9 bases; bases outside gene matches: 6. As DNA, the CDR3 is TGCGCCAGCAGCTTGGGACAGGGCGATGCCACCATATATTTT. As protein: CASSLGQGDATIYF.

This clone was observed a handful of times. This chain uses TRBV27 with TRBJ2-7, with D possibly matching TRBD2 (6 bases). The CDR3 extends over 12 amino acids. Germline CDR1 MNHEY, CDR2 SMNVEV (reference sequence). V lost 7 bases and J 6 bases, leaving 13 bases between the germline ends. CDR3 in DNA: TGTGCCAGCACCGGGAGAAGGGGCGAGCAGTACTTC. Residues: CASTGRRGEQYF.

This clone showed up just once. This sequence joins TRBV4-1 and TRBJ1-1; no definite D call. Trimming left V 4 bases short and J 5 bases short, with 14 bases between. This CDR3 region has 14 residues. From germline, CDR1 is MGHRA and CDR2 YSYEKL. CDR3 residues: CASSPPGRETEAFF. DNA for the CDR3: TGCGCCAGCAGCCCTCCGGGGAGGGAGACTGAAGCTTTCTTT.

For the CDR3, the DNA is TGCGCCAGTCGACAGGGTACTGAAGCTTTCTTT. Encoded protein: CASRQGTEAFF. The chain links TRBV5-1 to TRBJ1-1, with 7 bases matching TRBD1. The germline CDR1 and CDR2 sequences are SGHRS and YFSETQ. This CDR3 is 11 amino acids long. V gave up 8 bases and J gave up 5 bases; unmatched junction bases: 3.

A single count supports this clone. The V call is TRBV19, the J call TRBJ1-1; TRBD1 matches 8 bases. CDR1 and CDR2 (germline): LNHDA, SQIVND (reference sequence). V trimming: 3 bases; J trimming: 1 base; junction bases outside the gene matches: 7. This CDR3 has 16 amino acids. The CDR3 sequence: CASSMGPGTGNTEAFF. The CDR3 DNA sequence: TGTGCCAGTAGTATGGGCCCCGGGACAGGGAACACTGAAGCTTTCTTT.

The J gene is TRBJ2-1, the V gene TRBV27; TRBD2 matches 8 bases. The CDR3 runs to 16 residues. Unmatched junction bases numbered 13, after V lost 5 bases and J lost 7 bases. Looked up from germline, CDR1 is MNHEY and CDR2 is SMNVEV (reference sequence). In DNA form, the CDR3 reads TGTGCCAGCAGTGCTACGAGCGGGAGAGTTGGGAATGAGCAGTTCTTC. Protein: CASSATSGRVGNEQFF.

This clone turned up a few times. CDR3 sequence reads: CASSFRRDSRYGYTF. CDR3 bases: TGTGCCAGCAGTTTCCGCCGGGACTCCCGGTATGGCTACACCTTC. This rearrangement joins TRBV27 to TRBJ1-2; weak D call: TRBD1 (5 bases). The CDR3 has 15 residues. CDR1 MNHEY and CDR2 SMNVEV come from the germline V gene (reference sequence). Between the trimmed V and J ends, which lost 3 bases and 5 bases, there was a span of 16 bases.

CDR3 bases: TGTGCCAGCAGTCCGACAGGGGGCATTAAGGTTTACGAGCAGTACTTC. Its protein product is CASSPTGGIKVYEQYF. The rearrangement joins TRBV27 to TRBJ2-7, with 10 bases fitting TRBD1. Germline CDR1 MNHEY, CDR2 SMNVEV (reference sequence). Unmatched junction bases numbered 11, after V lost 5 bases and J lost 4 bases. The CDR3 has 16 residues.

The chain is built from TRBV30 and TRBJ2-6, with D possibly TRBD1 on 5 matching bases. Germline V gene data show CDR1 as GTSNPN and CDR2 as SVGIG (reference sequence). V was cut by 0 bases and J by 2 bases, with 14 bases left in between. This CDR3 is built from 17 residues. CDR3 sequence: CAWSVPYQGTGANVLTF. CDR3 nucleotide sequence: TGTGCCTGGAGTGTACCTTATCAGGGAACTGGGGCCAACGTCCTGACTTTC.

This chain joins TRBV21-1 and TRBJ1-2; the listed D gene, TRBD1, was not tested against the DNA. TRBV21-1 is given as a pseudogene. The CDR3 spans 16 residues. The CDR3 here is CASSKEDGGQSYGYTF. CDR3 in DNA: TGTGCCAGCAGCAAAGAGGATGGTGGACAGAGCTATGGCTACACCTTC.

The chain employs TRBV5-1 and TRBJ2-3; D is unclear. Trimming left V 1 base short and J 4 bases short, with 4 bases between. The CDR3 is 12 amino acids. Germline V gene lookup returns CDR1 SGHRS and CDR2 YFSETQ. This CDR3 reads CASSLLADTQYF. CDR3 nucleotide sequence: TGCGCCAGCAGCTTGCTTGCAGATACGCAGTATTTT.

This chain links TRBV10-1 with TRBJ2-1, with TRBD2 identical over 10 bases. CDR1 and CDR2 (germline): WNHNN, SYGVQD (reference sequence). The CDR3 extends over 15 amino acids. The ends lost 4 bases at V and 6 bases at J; junction bases unmatched: 6. The chain's CDR3 is CASSGASGSSNEQFF. The CDR3 region has the DNA TGCGCCAGCAGTGGGGCTAGCGGGAGTAGCAATGAGCAGTTCTTC.

V is TRBV27 and J is TRBJ2-1, with TRBD1 identical over 7 bases. Germline V lookup: CDR1 MNHEY, CDR2 SMNVEV (reference sequence). V trimming: 5 bases; J trimming: 4 bases; junction bases outside the gene matches: 8. The CDR3 consists of 15 residues. The chain's CDR3 is CASSPGQNIYNEQFF. Here the CDR3 DNA reads TGTGCCAGCAGTCCGGGACAGAATATTTACAATGAGCAGTTCTTC.

To note about this clone: Other DNA variants within this sample encode the same CDR3. The rearrangement joins TRBV4-1 to TRBJ2-7, with D unclear. V lost 1 base and J lost 0, with 13 bases in between. The CDR3 sequence is 16 residues long. From germline, CDR1 is MGHRA and CDR2 YSYEKL. The CDR3 region is CASSQVPASSSYEQYF. The CDR3 DNA reads TGCGCCAGCAGCCAAGTTCCAGCGTCAAGCTCCTACGAGCAGTACTTC.

The chain links TRBV18 to TRBJ2-7; a possible D gene is TRBD2 (6 bases). The CDR3 has 15 amino acids. V lost 4 bases, J lost 1 base, and 14 bases lay in between. Germline loops: CDR1 KGHSH, CDR2 LQKENI. The CDR3 spells CASSLSNGGSYEQYF. The CDR3 DNA reads as TGTGCCAGCTCACTCTCCAACGGGGGATCCTACGAGCAGTACTTC.

This chain joins TRBV2 and TRBJ2-7; 9 nucleotides match TRBD2. V gave up 7 bases and J gave up 2 bases; unmatched junction bases: 12. Germline V gene data show CDR1 as SNHLY and CDR2 as FYNNEI. The CDR3 has 16 residues. For the CDR3, the DNA is TGTGCCAGCACCGACCCCGCTAGCGGGACAACCTACGAGCAGTACTTC. It yields the protein CASTDPASGTTYEQYF. Looking up the rest from reference TRBV2 and TRBJ2-7 gives the full variable domain: EPEVTQTPSHQVTQMGQEVILRCVPISNHLYFYWYRQILGQKVEFLVSFYNNEISEKSEIFDDQFSVERPDGSNFTLKIRSTKLEDSAMYFCASTDPASGTTYEQYFGPGTRLTVT.

This clone appeared a single time. The gene calls are TRBV11-2 and TRBJ2-7, with TRBD1 matching 10 bases. Trimming cost V 1 base and J 5 bases; bases outside gene matches: 8. From germline, CDR1 is SGHAT and CDR2 FQNNGV. The CDR3 totals 16 residues. The CDR3 DNA reads TGTGCCAGCAGCTTAGTGGGACAGGGGTTCGTGCACGAGCAGTACTTC. Its protein is CASSLVGQGFVHEQYF.

The chain carries TRBV6-6 and TRBJ2-5; TRBD2 aligns across 14 bases. V lost 7 bases to trimming and J lost 4 bases; unmatched junction nucleotides: 2. Per the germline V gene, CDR1 is MNHNY and CDR2 is SVGAGI (reference sequence). The CDR3 loop spans 14 amino acids. CDR3 region: CASTGLAGVETQYF. For the CDR3, the DNA is TGTGCCAGCACGGGACTAGCGGGAGTAGAGACCCAGTACTTC.

This CDR3 reads CASSDDSYRETQYF. The CDR3 DNA is TGTGCCAGCAGCGATGACAGTTATCGAGAGACCCAGTACTTC. This rearrangement joins TRBV9 to TRBJ2-5; the D gene is possibly TRBD1 (5 bases). The CDR3 extends over 14 amino acids. The germline V and J ends were trimmed by 3 bases and 4 bases, with 13 bases remaining between them. The germline V gene encodes CDR1 SGDLS and CDR2 YYNGEE.

The CDR3 loop reads CASSVTAPNTEAFF. The CDR3 DNA sequence: TGTGCCAGCAGTGTCACAGCACCGAACACTGAAGCTTTCTTT. This sequence joins TRBV6-1 and TRBJ1-1; no definite D call. This CDR3 contains 14 residues. V was cut by 4 bases and J by 1 base, with 10 bases left in between. Germline V lookup: CDR1 MNHNS, CDR2 SASEGT.

This clone was detected only once. This chain joins TRBV9 and TRBJ2-5; no firm D call. This CDR3 region has 13 residues. Trimming took 3 bases from V and 5 from J, leaving 11 bases between them. Germline assignment: CDR1 SGDLS and CDR2 YYNGEE. CDR3 nucleotide sequence: TGTGCCAGCAGCGATACACCCCAGGAGACCCAGTACTTC. It translates to CASSDTPQETQYF.